This T cell receptor (beta chain) was sequenced during a study of cytomegalovirus exposure and HLA in healthy donors. The study, taken as a whole, reports: For most TCR sequences rarity was the rule, although some public TCRs occurred in many donors. As confirmed in vitro, three CMV-associated chains were specific for CMV antigens.

Regarding this clone: Its matching antigen is unknown.

The length of the CDR3 is 15 residues. Germline lookup yields CDR1 MGHRA and CDR2 YSYEKL. Between the trimmed V and J ends, which lost 5 bases and 0 bases, there was a span of 11 bases. Sequencing used immunoSEQ multiplex PCR; TCRdb keeps in-frame clones, though not all of them. The sample records 150,000 to 200,000 clones, approximately 87% being singletons. The specimen sequenced was PBMCs. The clonotype was recovered from a woman younger than 45 in good health and CMV-seronegative. The gene calls are TRBV4-1 and TRBJ1-3; D is uncertain. The CDR3 sequence is CASSVERSSGNTIYF. CDR3 in DNA: TGCGCCAGCAGCGTAGAGAGGAGCTCTGGAAACACCATATATTTT.